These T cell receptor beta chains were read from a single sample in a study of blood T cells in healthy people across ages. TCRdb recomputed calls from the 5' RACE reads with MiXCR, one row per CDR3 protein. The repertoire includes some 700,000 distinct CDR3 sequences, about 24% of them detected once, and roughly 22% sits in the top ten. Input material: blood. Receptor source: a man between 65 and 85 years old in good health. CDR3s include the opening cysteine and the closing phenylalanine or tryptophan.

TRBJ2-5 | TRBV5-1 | CASSLEPSYQDVTQYF
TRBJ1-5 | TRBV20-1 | CSAVEVGQGYQPQHF
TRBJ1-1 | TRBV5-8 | CASRRRQRQKEAFF
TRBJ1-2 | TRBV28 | CASSFDRSRGYTF
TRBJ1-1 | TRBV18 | CASSPDRGSTEAFF
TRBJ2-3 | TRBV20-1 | CSARGWGPGLISTDTQYF
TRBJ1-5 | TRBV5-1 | CASSLGPNTRFQPQHF
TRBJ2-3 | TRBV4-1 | CASGQDAGGYTDTQYF
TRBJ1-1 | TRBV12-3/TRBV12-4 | CASRSLSLNTEAFF
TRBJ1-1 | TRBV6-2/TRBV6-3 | CASVVRGRLNTEAFF
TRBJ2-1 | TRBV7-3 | CASSLVASGHNEQFF
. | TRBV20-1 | CSAREGLAHNEQFF
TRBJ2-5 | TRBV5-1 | CASTLGDRPYGETQYF
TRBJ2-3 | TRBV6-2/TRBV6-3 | CASSYRREKADTQYF
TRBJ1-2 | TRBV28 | CASSLTPGTGPLYGYTF
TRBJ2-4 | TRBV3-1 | CASSLISGAKNIQYF
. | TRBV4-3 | CASSQDRQGYNEQFF
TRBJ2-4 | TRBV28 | CASGPGSKNIQYF
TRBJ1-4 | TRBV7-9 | CASSFWSGLNEKLFF
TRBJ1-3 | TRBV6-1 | CASSRGFTDTIYF
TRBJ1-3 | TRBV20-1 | CSAKIGGTTIYF
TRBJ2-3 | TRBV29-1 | CSGLGLAGGFTDTQYF
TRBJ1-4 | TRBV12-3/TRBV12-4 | CASSFVRGTNEKLFF
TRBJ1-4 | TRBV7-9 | CASSLAATATLFFNEKLFF
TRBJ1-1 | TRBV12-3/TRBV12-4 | CASSLGAAGGVDVAFF
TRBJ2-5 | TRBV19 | CASRARDRGLQETQYF
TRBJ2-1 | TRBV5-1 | CASSLSSPISYNEQFF
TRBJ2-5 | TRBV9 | CASSKGVLAALGETQYF
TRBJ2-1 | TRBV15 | CATSRDWGGQRNEQFF
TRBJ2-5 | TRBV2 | CASNRALLETQYF
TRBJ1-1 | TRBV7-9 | CASSSRGVGTEAFF
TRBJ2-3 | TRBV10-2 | CASRGAGTDTQYF
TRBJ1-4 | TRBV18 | CASSPGRFNEKLFF
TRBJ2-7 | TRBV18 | CASSQTTSGVEQYF
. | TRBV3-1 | CASSQEVTFHNEQFF
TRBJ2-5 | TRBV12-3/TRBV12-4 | CASTSGTSVSGETQYF
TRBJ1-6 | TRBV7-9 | CASSLEVSPLHF
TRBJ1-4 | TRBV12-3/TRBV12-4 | CASRPGKVEKLFF
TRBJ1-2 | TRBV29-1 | CSVTVGADYGYTF
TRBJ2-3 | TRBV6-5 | CASSYSGTGRPDTQYF
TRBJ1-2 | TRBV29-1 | CSVVDWSPNYGYTF
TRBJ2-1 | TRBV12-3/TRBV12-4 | CASSFLRDSYNEQFF
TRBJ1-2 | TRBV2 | CASSARTDIMGYTF
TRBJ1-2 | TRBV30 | CAWSVRTNYGYTF
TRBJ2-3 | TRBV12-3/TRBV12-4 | CASSFSAGGSTDTQYF
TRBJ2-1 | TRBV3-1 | CASSQAYNEQFF
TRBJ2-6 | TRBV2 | CASSSKVSSGANVLTF
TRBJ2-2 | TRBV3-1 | CASSLHGLAGTGELFF
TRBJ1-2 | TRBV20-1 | CSARDGTTKPYGYTF
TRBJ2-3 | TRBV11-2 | CASSTRTEDTQYF
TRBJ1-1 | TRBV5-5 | CASSLAVEVAFF
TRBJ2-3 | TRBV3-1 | CASSQDGSATQYF
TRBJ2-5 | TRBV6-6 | CASSYGQKIQETQYF
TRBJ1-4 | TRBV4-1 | CASSQERGGGEKLFF
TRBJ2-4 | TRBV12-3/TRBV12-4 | CASSGQILAKNIQYF
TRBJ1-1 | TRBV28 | CASSSPPPGQGAFF
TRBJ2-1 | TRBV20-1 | CSARDLEAPNYEQFF
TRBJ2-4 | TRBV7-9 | CASSSSGTAGVTKNIQYF